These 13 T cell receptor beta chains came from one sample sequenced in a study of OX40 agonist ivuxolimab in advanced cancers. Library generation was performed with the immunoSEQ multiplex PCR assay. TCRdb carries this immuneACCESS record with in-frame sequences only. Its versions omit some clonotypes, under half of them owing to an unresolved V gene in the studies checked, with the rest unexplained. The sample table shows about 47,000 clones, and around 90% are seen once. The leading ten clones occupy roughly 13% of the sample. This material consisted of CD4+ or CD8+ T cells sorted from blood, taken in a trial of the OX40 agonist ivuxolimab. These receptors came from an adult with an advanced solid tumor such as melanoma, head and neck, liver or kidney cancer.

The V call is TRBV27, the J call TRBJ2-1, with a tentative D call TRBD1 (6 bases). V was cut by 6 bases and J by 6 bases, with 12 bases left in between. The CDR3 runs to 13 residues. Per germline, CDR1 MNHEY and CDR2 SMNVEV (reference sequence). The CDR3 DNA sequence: TGTGCCAGCAGCAATCCAGGGGTCAATGAGCAGTTCTTC. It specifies CASSNPGVNEQFF.

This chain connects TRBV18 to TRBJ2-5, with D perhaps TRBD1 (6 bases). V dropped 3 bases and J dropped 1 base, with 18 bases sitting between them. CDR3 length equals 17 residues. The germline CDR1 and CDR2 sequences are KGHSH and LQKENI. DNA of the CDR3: TGTGCCAGCTCACCTCCGCTCACAGACAGGCTCCAAGAGACCCAGTACTTC. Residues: CASSPPLTDRLQETQYF.

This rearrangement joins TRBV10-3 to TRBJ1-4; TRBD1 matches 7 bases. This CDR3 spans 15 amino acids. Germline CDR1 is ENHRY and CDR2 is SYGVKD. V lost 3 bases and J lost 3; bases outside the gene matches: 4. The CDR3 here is CAISDPGTANEKLFF. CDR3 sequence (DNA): TGTGCCATCAGTGACCCCGGGACAGCTAATGAAAAACTGTTTTTT.

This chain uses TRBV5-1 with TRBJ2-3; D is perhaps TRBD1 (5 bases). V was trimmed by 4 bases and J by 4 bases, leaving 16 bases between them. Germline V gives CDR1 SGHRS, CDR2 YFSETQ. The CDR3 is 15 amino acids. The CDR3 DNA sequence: TGCGCCAGCAGCCAGGGATCTTTCGTCCCAGATACGCAGTATTTT. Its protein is CASSQGSFVPDTQYF. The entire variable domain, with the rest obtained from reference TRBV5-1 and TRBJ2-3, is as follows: KAGVTQTPRYLIKTRGQQVTLSCSPISGHRSVSWYQQTPGQGLQFLFEYFSETQRNKGNFPGRFSGRQFSNSRSEMNVSTLELGDSALYLCASSQGSFVPDTQYFGPGTRLTVL.

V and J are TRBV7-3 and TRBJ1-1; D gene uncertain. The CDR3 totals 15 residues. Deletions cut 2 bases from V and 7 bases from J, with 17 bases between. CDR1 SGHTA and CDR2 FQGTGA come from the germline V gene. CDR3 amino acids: CASSLFADEQDEAFF. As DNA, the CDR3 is TGTGCCAGCAGCTTATTCGCCGATGAGCAGGATGAAGCTTTCTTT.

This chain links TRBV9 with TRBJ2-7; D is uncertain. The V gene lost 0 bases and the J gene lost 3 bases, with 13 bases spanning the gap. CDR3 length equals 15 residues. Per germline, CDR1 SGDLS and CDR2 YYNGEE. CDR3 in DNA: TGTGCCAGCAGCGTAGATAAGGTGTCGGGCTACGAGCAGTACTTC. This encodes CASSVDKVSGYEQYF.

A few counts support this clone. As DNA, the CDR3 is TGTGCCAGCAGCAAAGAGGAGGGGAGCTCTGGGGCCAACGTCCTGACTTTC. Its translation: CASSKEEGSSGANVLTF. The chain employs TRBV7-6 and TRBJ2-6, with a weak D call TRBD2 (6 bases). V shed 5 bases and J shed 0 bases, with 14 bases lying between them. The CDR3 covers 17 residues. Germline-derived CDR1 and CDR2 are SGHVS and FNYEAQ. Looking up the rest from reference TRBV7-6 and TRBJ2-6 gives the full variable domain: GAGVSQSPRYKVTKRGQDVALRCDPISGHVSLYWYRQALGQGPEFLTYFNYEAQQDKSGLPNDRFSAERPEGSISTLTIQRTEQRDSAMYRCASSKEEGSSGANVLTFGAGSRLTVL.

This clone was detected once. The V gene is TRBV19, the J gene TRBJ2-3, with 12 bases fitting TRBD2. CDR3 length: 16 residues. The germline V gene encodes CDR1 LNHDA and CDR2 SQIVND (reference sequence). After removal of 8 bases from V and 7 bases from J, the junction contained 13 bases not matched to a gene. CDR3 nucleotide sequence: TGTGCCAGTTGTGGACTAGCGGGGAGCGGCGAGCATACGCAGTATTTT. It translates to CASCGLAGSGEHTQYF.

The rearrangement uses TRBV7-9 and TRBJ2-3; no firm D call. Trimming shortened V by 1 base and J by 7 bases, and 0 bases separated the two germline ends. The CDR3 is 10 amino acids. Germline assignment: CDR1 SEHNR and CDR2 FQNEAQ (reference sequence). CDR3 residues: CASSLDTQYF. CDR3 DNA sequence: TGTGCCAGCAGCTTAGATACGCAGTATTTT.

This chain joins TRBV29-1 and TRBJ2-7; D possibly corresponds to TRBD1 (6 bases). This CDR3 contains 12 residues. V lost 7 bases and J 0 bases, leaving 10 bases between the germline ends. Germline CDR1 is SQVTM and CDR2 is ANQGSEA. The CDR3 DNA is TGCAGCGGGGGGCAGGGCTCCTACGAGCAGTACTTC. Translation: CSGGQGSYEQYF.

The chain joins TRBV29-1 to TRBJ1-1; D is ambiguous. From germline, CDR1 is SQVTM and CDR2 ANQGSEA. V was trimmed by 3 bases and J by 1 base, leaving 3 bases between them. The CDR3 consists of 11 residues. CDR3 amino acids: CSVDGNTEAFF. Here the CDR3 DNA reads TGCAGCGTTGATGGGAACACTGAAGCTTTCTTT.

This CDR3 is CAISEDRDTYGYTF. The CDR3 nucleotides read TGTGCCATCAGTGAGGACCGGGACACATATGGCTACACCTTC. The chain employs TRBV10-3 and TRBJ1-2; tentatively, D is TRBD1 (6 bases). Germline V CDR1 and CDR2: ENHRY, SYGVKD. The CDR3 sequence is 14 residues long. V gave up 2 bases and J gave up 5 bases, with 12 bases separating them.

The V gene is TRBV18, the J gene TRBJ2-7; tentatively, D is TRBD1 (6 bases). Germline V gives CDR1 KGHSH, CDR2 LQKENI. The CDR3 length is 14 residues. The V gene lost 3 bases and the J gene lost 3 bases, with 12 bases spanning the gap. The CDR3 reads CASSPGLQGYEQYF. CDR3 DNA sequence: TGTGCCAGCTCACCGGGCCTACAGGGCTACGAGCAGTACTTC.